The clone carrying this T cell receptor beta chain has ten or more counts. Its antigen remains unidentified. The data originate from a study of T cells after yellow fever vaccination. Study-level background: SMART-Seq v4 Ultra Low Input prepared libraries from low-cell fractions. Study-wide results and limits: Abundant contaminating clonotypes from the bulk population could appear in FACS-sorted repertoires. Most clones from primary vaccination resurfaced after the booster (under 97% CD4, 88% CD8).

In making TCR cDNA, 5'RACE template switching added a universal primer site and UMIs to it. TCRdb reanalysed the 5' RACE reads using MiXCR and keeps one entry per CDR3 protein. In the table there are approximately 140,000 distinct CDR3 sequences, roughly 8.2% of which are singletons. This CDR3 spans 19 amino acids. The germline CDR1 and CDR2 sequences are SEHNR and FQNEAQ (reference sequence). V trimming: 6 bases; J trimming: 6 bases; junction bases outside the gene matches: 20. This receptor was identified in a man aged 30-40 years who received the YFV17D yellow fever vaccine. The rearrangement links TRBV7-9 to TRBJ2-7; 13 positions agree with TRBD2. The input for sequencing was CD4+ T cells sorted from PBMCs, taken 5 days after the yellow fever booster vaccination. The chain's CDR3 is CASSSRWATSGGIQLEQYF. The CDR3 bases are TGTGCCAGCAGTAGCCGGTGGGCGACTAGCGGGGGGATACAACTCGAGCAGTACTTC.